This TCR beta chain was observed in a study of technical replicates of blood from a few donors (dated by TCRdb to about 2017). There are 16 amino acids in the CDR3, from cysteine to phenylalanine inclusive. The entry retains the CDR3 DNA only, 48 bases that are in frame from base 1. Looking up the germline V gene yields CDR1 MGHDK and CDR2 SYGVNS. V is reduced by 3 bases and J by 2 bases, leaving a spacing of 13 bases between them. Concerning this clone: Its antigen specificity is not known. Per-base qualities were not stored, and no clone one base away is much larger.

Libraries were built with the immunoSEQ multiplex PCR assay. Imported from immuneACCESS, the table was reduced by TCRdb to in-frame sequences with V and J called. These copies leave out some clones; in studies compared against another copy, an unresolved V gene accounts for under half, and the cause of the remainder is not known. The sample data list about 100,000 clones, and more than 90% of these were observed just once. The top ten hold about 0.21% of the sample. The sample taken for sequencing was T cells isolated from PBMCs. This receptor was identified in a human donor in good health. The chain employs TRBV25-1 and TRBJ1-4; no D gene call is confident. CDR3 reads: CASSDAREVTNEKLFF. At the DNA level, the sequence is TGTGCCAGCAGTGATGCCCGGGAGGTGACTAATGAAAAACTGTTTTTT. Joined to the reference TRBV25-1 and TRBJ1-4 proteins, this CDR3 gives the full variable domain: EADIYQTPRYLVIGTGKKITLECSQTMGHDKMYWYQQDPGMELHLIHYSYGVNSTEKGDLSSESTVSRIRTEHFPLTLESARPSHTSQYLCASSDAREVTNEKLFFGSGTQLSVL.